These T cell receptor beta chains were read from a single sample in a study of T cells in Graves' hyperthyroidism and ophthalmopathy. From the multiplex PCR reads, TCRdb called clonotypes with MiXCR, one entry per CDR3 protein. In the table there are hundreds of thousands of distinct CDR3 sequences, just under 45% of which are singletons. Sequences were obtained from peripheral blood or thyroid tissue (not recorded which). These receptor sequences come from an adult man with Graves' disease, either hyperthyroidism or ophthalmopathy (not recorded which). Each CDR3 is given without its conserved first and last residue. The order of the fields is V gene, clone size, CDR3 protein. Size tells how often a clone was seen (once, few, many) or the class of an expanded clone, and some rows leave it out.

>TRBV7-9|many
ASTGAGGPYEQY
>TRBV19|-
ASRSGVGGTEAF
>TRBV29-1|many
SVAWDGGNTIY
>TRBV20-1|-
SARRQGSREKLF
>TRBV2|many
ASRGLTQGWTEKLF
>TRBV2|-
ANQGGAPGRNQPQH
>TRBV5-1|few
ASSLADSASTEAF
>TRBV10-3|-
AISERGASSYNSPLH
>TRBV9|-
ASSVGLLAGLQETQY
>TRBV10-3|many
AIRARTSGSYEQY
>TRBV6-5|-
ARLQGAYEQY
>TRBV9|few
ASSVELVAPDYGYT
>TRBV7-8|-
ASSFGRGEGRQPQH
>TRBV10-3|many
AIATEFLDYGYT
>TRBV15|many
ATSREQGFEKLF
>TRBV7-9|-
ASNNDRDRGAEELF
>TRBV10-3|once
AISETGPYGYT
>TRBV29-1|many
SGQLQGSKGYT
>TRBV7-2|few
ASSLTLGLNTEAF
>TRBV11-2|-
ASSLVQHSYEQY
>TRBV19|few
ASSINVRDYEQY
>TRBV7-2|many
ASSLAQGAETQY